A single sample gave rise to the 18 T cell receptor beta chains below, sequenced in a study of T cell responses to AZD1222 COVID-19 vaccine. Libraries were prepared by immunoSEQ multiplex PCR; TCRdb keeps only in-frame clonotypes and omits some of them. The table records over 85,000 clones, 85% to 90% of them present only once. The sample here was peripheral blood, taken on day 0 of AZD1222 vaccination. These receptors were obtained from an adult in good health.

The CDR3 nucleotides read TGTGCCAGCAGTTCGGACAGCAACTATGGCTACACCTTC. As protein: CASSSDSNYGYTF. The chain links TRBV28 to TRBJ1-2; tentatively, D is TRBD1 (6 bases). The germline V gene has CDR1 MDHEN and CDR2 SYDVKM. This CDR3 comprises 13 residues. The germline V and J ends were trimmed by 4 bases and 2 bases, with 8 bases remaining between them.

V usage is TRBV27 and J usage is TRBJ2-1, with TRBD1 matching over 7 bases. Germline V gene data show CDR1 as MNHEY and CDR2 as SMNVEV (reference sequence). The V gene end was trimmed by 10 bases and the J gene end by 6 bases; junction bases not matched to a gene: 12. The CDR3 has 14 residues. CDR3 region: CATADRVNSNEQFF. The CDR3 nucleotides are TGTGCCACCGCCGACAGGGTTAACTCCAATGAGCAGTTCTTC.

V is TRBV10-3 and J is TRBJ1-2; 10 nucleotides agree with TRBD1. CDR1 and CDR2 from the germline V gene are ENHRY and SYGVKD. With V trimmed by 2 bases and J by 8 bases, 14 bases remained unmatched. The CDR3 extends over 17 amino acids. The CDR3 loop is CAISEPDRGRSVLGYTF. As DNA, the CDR3 is TGTGCCATCAGTGAGCCAGACAGGGGGCGAAGTGTTTTGGGCTACACCTTC.

This clone was observed once. V is TRBV19 and J is TRBJ1-2; possibly TRBD1 for D (5 bases). With 7 bases removed from V and 4 bases from J, the gap between germline ends came to 19 bases. Per the germline V gene, CDR1 is LNHDA and CDR2 is SQIVND (reference sequence). The CDR3 runs to 15 residues. The CDR3 sequence: CASIDRSSGGYGYTF. The CDR3 coding sequence is TGTGCCAGTATTGACAGATCCTCGGGCGGCTATGGCTACACCTTC. Looking up the rest from reference TRBV19 and TRBJ1-2 gives the full variable domain: DGGITQSPKYLFRKEGQNVTLSCEQNLNHDAMYWYRQDPGQGLRLIYYSQIVNDFQKGDIAEGYSVSREKKESFPLTVTSAQKNPTAFYLCASIDRSSGGYGYTFGSGTRLTVV.

The chain joins TRBV5-4 to TRBJ2-1, with 9 bases matching TRBD2. Germline-derived CDR1 and CDR2 are SGHNT and YYREEE (reference sequence). Losses at the gene ends were 0 bases for V and 7 bases for J; bases not matched to a gene: 17. The CDR3 runs to 19 residues. CDR3 residues: CASSLGQGLAGGPGNEQFF. The CDR3 nucleotides read TGTGCCAGCAGCTTGGGACAGGGACTGGCGGGAGGGCCGGGGAATGAGCAGTTCTTC.

The CDR3 protein is CASSQGLQRYEQYF. In DNA form, the CDR3 reads TGCGCCAGCAGTCAAGGGCTGCAACGCTACGAGCAGTACTTC. The chain employs TRBV23-1 and TRBJ2-7; D not resolved. TRBV23-1 is an ORF; its function is uncertain. This CDR3 has 14 residues. V lost 2 bases and J lost 3, with 11 bases in between.

This chain connects TRBV28 to TRBJ1-5; D possibly corresponds to TRBD1 (6 bases). This CDR3 has 16 amino acids. Germline-derived CDR1 and CDR2 are MDHEN and SYDVKM. Trimming cost V 6 bases and J 1 base, with 16 bases left between them. Here the CDR3 DNA reads TGTGCCAGCAGCCCTCCCAGGGGCCGGAGCAATCAGCCCCAGCATTTT. This translates into CASSPPRGRSNQPQHF. The full variable domain, in which reference TRBV28 and TRBJ1-5 provide the parts outside the CDR3, is DVKVTQSSRYLVKRTGEKVFLECVQDMDHENMFWYRQDPGLGLRLIYFSYDVKMKEKGDIPEGYSVSREKKERFSLILESASTNQTSMYLCASSPPRGRSNQPQHFGDGTRLSIL.

The rearrangement joins TRBV6-2 or TRBV6-3 to TRBJ1-4; TRBD1 is a possible D gene (5 bases). V lost 2 bases and J lost 7, with 20 bases in between. The CDR3 runs 17 residues. CDR1 is MNHEY, CDR2 SVGEGT, per germline. The CDR3: CASSYGDYDPHGEKLFF. The CDR3 DNA reads as TGTGCCAGCAGTTACGGGGACTATGACCCCCATGGTGAAAAACTGTTTTTT.

V usage is TRBV9 and J usage is TRBJ2-1; D not resolved. Trimming removed 0 bases at V and 2 bases at J, with 12 bases between. From germline, CDR1 is SGDLS and CDR2 YYNGEE. CDR3 length: 16 residues. Here the CDR3 reads CASSVDLSPPYNEQFF. The CDR3 DNA follows: TGTGCCAGCAGCGTAGACCTATCCCCACCCTACAATGAGCAGTTCTTC.

The chain is built from TRBV19 and TRBJ1-1; 7 bases map to TRBD1. Germline CDR1 LNHDA, CDR2 SQIVND (reference sequence). The CDR3 length is 14 residues. Germline trimming cut 10 bases from V and 0 bases from J; bases unmatched to any gene: 8. The chain's CDR3 is CATSDRPMNTEAFF. CDR3 in DNA: TGTGCCACCTCGGACAGGCCGATGAACACTGAAGCTTTCTTT.

This chain links TRBV4-3 with TRBJ1-4; TRBD1 matches 9 bases. The CDR3 is 16 residues long. V was pared by 0 bases and J by 6 bases, with 5 bases of the junction left unmatched. Germline assignment: CDR1 LGHNA and CDR2 YSLEER. CDR3 nucleotides: TGCGCCAGCAGCCAAGAACCGGGACAGGGTGATGAAAAACTGTTTTTT. Protein: CASSQEPGQGDEKLFF.

The chain carries TRBV11-2 and TRBJ2-1; D is undetermined. Germline V CDR1 and CDR2: SGHAT, FQNNGV. This CDR3 spans 11 amino acids. Trimming took 2 bases from V and 9 from J, leaving 5 bases between them. CDR3 sequence (DNA): TGTGCCAGCAGCTTAATTTCTGAGCAGTTCTTC. Its protein product is CASSLISEQFF.

The chain combines TRBV11-3 with TRBJ1-1; D gene uncertain. The CDR3 runs 14 residues. The V gene's germline CDR1 is SGHNT and CDR2 YENEEA. V gave up 0 bases and J gave up 4 bases, with 9 bases separating them. The CDR3 spells CASSLEGFGTEAFF. CDR3 bases: TGTGCCAGCAGCTTAGAAGGCTTTGGCACTGAAGCTTTCTTT.

The table lists this clone with a count of one. The chain carries TRBV19 and TRBJ2-3, with TRBD2 as a possible D gene (7 bases). Looked up from germline, CDR1 is LNHDA and CDR2 is SQIVND (reference sequence). The CDR3 runs 19 residues. Trimming cost V 5 bases and J 0 bases, with 24 bases left between them. CDR3 DNA: TGTGCCAGTAGTGGCTGGACAGAAAGAGGGAGGGTAAGCACAGATACGCAGTATTTT. It codes for CASSGWTERGRVSTDTQYF.

The V call is TRBV6-5, the J call TRBJ1-2; possibly TRBD1 for D (5 bases). The V gene's germline CDR1 is MNHEY and CDR2 SVGAGI. With 5 bases removed from V and 7 bases from J, the gap between germline ends came to 20 bases. The CDR3 runs to 15 residues. This chain's CDR3 is CASSNTFRDESGYTF. The CDR3 DNA sequence: TGTGCCAGCAGTAACACTTTCCGGGACGAAAGTGGCTACACCTTC.

The genes are TRBV19 and TRBJ1-1; D gene uncertain. Germline lookup yields CDR1 LNHDA and CDR2 SQIVND (reference sequence). V lost 3 bases, J lost 0 bases, and 8 bases lay in between. The CDR3 runs to 14 residues. CDR3 loop: CASSMAAMNTEAFF. CDR3 DNA: TGTGCCAGTAGTATGGCAGCAATGAACACTGAAGCTTTCTTT.

The V gene is TRBV27, the J gene TRBJ2-1; TRBD2 might be the D (7 bases). V was cut by 3 bases and J by 3 bases, with 18 bases left in between. Per the germline V gene, CDR1 is MNHEY and CDR2 is SMNVEV (reference sequence). This CDR3 is built from 17 residues. CDR3 in DNA: TGTGCCAGCAGTTTCGGTGGGGGGGCGGGTTACTACAATGAGCAGTTCTTC. Amino acids: CASSFGGGAGYYNEQFF.

The rearrangement uses TRBV3-1 (or the pseudogene TRBV3-2) and TRBJ2-1; 10 bases are a match to TRBD2. V lost 5 bases and J lost 3; bases outside the gene matches: 7. Germline CDR1 LGHDT, CDR2 YNNKEL (reference sequence). This CDR3 has 16 amino acids. The CDR3: CASSAHGLAVYNEQFF. CDR3 bases: TGTGCCAGCAGCGCCCACGGACTAGCGGTCTACAATGAGCAGTTCTTC.